This T cell receptor (beta chain) was found in a study of patients and donors after allogeneic stem cell transplantation. This clonotype was counted only a few times. The CDR3 length is 14 residues. Per germline, CDR1 SGHRS and CDR2 YFSETQ. With 5 bases removed from V and 1 base from J, the gap between germline ends came to 12 bases. TCRdb processed the RT-PCR reads anew with MiXCR; each CDR3 protein has one entry. Of 190,000 or so distinct CDR3 sequences in the sample, less than 45% were seen once. The clonotype was recovered from a human donor who was either an allogeneic HSCT recipient or a stem cell or donor lymphocyte infusion donor (not recorded which). It is not recorded whose cells these are; they may come from a transplant donor. The sequencing input was blood, either unsorted or a sorted T cell fraction (not recorded which). V usage is TRBV5-1 and J usage is TRBJ1-1; D remains unclear. As DNA, the CDR3 is TGCGCCAGCAGTTATCGGGCCGCGAACACTGAAGCTTTCTTT. Translation: CASSYRAANTEAFF.